This TCR beta chain originates from a study of regulatory T cells in long-lasting Graves disease. Study context: Duration of antithyroid drug therapy among newly diagnosed Graves' patients was under 3 months.

TCR beta libraries were built with iRepertoire HTBI primers and Arm-PCR of CDR3 regions. TCRdb analysed the multiplex PCR reads with MiXCR anew, one entry per CDR3 protein. The top ten clones hold about 38% of a sample with about 310,000 distinct CDR3 sequences, about 18% of them seen once. On this clonotype itself: Its antigen is not known.

Germline CDR1 reads SEHNR; CDR2 reads FQNEAQ (reference sequence). V lost 4 bases to trimming and J lost 7 bases; unmatched junction nucleotides: 18. The CDR3 is 18 amino acids. Study results and limitations: Persistent disease samples used TRBV28, TRBJ1-2 and TRBJ2-5 preferentially.

Indicated time point: newly diagnosed GD, antithyroid drugs for less than 3 months. Making the TCR library involved RNA that had been extracted from PBMCs. V is TRBV7-9 and J is TRBJ2-2; 7 nucleotides align to TRBD1. Specimen: peripheral blood mononuclear cells (PBMCs), collected at new diagnosis, from a patient treated with antithyroid drugs. The receptor was isolated from a female donor with Graves disease. This CDR3 reads CASSYYPPRQGLFGELFF. The CDR3 nucleotides are TGTGCCAGCAGCTACTACCCACCCCGACAGGGTCTTTTCGGGGAGCTGTTTTTT.